Each of the 27 T cell receptor beta chains below was sequenced from the same sample in a study of blood T cell repertoires in COVID-19. Sequenced by immunoSEQ multiplex PCR; TCRdb stores in-frame clones only, minus some. Found here are over 130,000 clones, roughly 80% of them singletons; the top ten hold about 15%. What was sequenced was peripheral blood. These TCRs come from a man in his fifties with acute or convalescent COVID-19.

The V gene is TRBV5-1, the J gene TRBJ2-5, with D uncertain. Between the trimmed V and J ends, which lost 1 base and 1 base, there was a span of 5 bases. This CDR3 comprises 13 residues. Per germline, CDR1 SGHRS and CDR2 YFSETQ. The CDR3 DNA reads as TGCGCCAGCAGCTTGCATAGCCAAGAGACCCAGTACTTC. Its protein product is CASSLHSQETQYF.

The chain employs TRBV10-3 and TRBJ2-3; TRBD2 aligns across 7 bases. Germline CDR1 and CDR2: ENHRY and SYGVKD. V shed 4 bases and J 3 bases; nucleotides not matched to a gene: 10. CDR3 length: 16 residues. This CDR3 reads CAISGSPGTTTDTQYF. CDR3 bases: TGTGCCATCAGTGGCTCCCCCGGGACTACGACAGATACGCAGTATTTT.

V usage is TRBV6-6 and J usage is TRBJ1-2, with a tentative D call TRBD1 (5 bases). The germline gives CDR1 MNHNY, CDR2 SVGAGI (reference sequence). The CDR3 extends over 14 amino acids. Deletions cut 5 bases from V and 0 bases from J, with 10 bases between. In nucleotides, the CDR3 is TGTGCCAGCAGTAGCACGACAGCTAACTATGGCTACACCTTC. Its protein is CASSSTTANYGYTF.

V usage is TRBV30 and J usage is TRBJ2-3; the match to TRBD1 covers 9 bases. Trimming removed 5 bases from V and 3 bases from J; junction bases left unmatched: 9. Germline V CDR1 and CDR2: GTSNPN, SVGIG (reference sequence). This CDR3 comprises 15 residues. The DNA of the CDR3 is TGTGCCTGGGTTAAACAGGGGGCAAGGACAGATACGCAGTATTTT. Translated, it gives CAWVKQGARTDTQYF.

The rearrangement links TRBV11-2 to TRBJ2-7, with 10 bases lining up with TRBD2. Germline-derived CDR1 and CDR2 are SGHAT and FQNNGV. This CDR3 has 13 residues. V was clipped by 5 bases and J by 9 bases; unmatched bases: 7. DNA of the CDR3: TGTGCCAGCAGCACCCCGAGCGGGGGGGGGCAGTACGTC. Translation: CASSTPSGGGQYV.

Only one count was recorded for this clone. The rearrangement uses TRBV18 and TRBJ1-5; D call uncertain. Germline lookup yields CDR1 KGHSH and CDR2 LQKENI. The CDR3 runs to 13 residues. Trimming left V 4 bases short and J 3 bases short, with 7 bases between. Here the CDR3 reads CASSQTDNQPQHF. In DNA form, the CDR3 reads TGTGCCAGCTCACAAACAGACAATCAGCCCCAGCATTTT.

The rearrangement links TRBV2 to TRBJ1-1; TRBD1 matches at 7 bases. CDR3 length: 14 amino acids. V dropped 6 bases and J dropped 1; count of bases not matched to a gene: 5. The germline CDR1 and CDR2 sequences are SNHLY and FYNNEI. CDR3 DNA sequence: TGTGCCAGCAGCGGGACAGCCCAGAACACTGAAGCTTTCTTT. This codes for CASSGTAQNTEAFF.

The chain links TRBV6-6 to TRBJ1-1; no clear D. CDR3 length equals 17 residues. The germline gives CDR1 MNHNY, CDR2 SVGAGI (reference sequence). V dropped 5 bases and J dropped 0 bases, with 19 bases sitting between them. In DNA form, the CDR3 reads TGTGCCAGCAGTCCCCTAGCAGGTACTTTAATGAACACTGAAGCTTTCTTT. Translating gives CASSPLAGTLMNTEAFF.

The chain carries TRBV19 and TRBJ1-3, with TRBD1 matching 9 bases. J gave up 3 bases and V 7 bases, and 7 bases lay outside the gene matches. Germline V gives CDR1 LNHDA, CDR2 SQIVND (reference sequence). CDR3 length: 15 residues. This CDR3 is CASIPMDRGGNTIYF. CDR3 coding DNA: TGTGCCAGTATTCCCATGGACAGGGGTGGAAACACCATATATTTT.

This rearrangement joins TRBV19 to TRBJ1-5; unclear D gene. CDR3 length: 16 residues. CDR1 LNHDA and CDR2 SQIVND come from the germline V gene (reference sequence). Trimming removed 0 bases from V and 0 bases from J, with 9 bases in between. The CDR3 is CASSIDGRVSNQPQHF. The CDR3, as DNA: TGTGCCAGTAGTATAGATGGTCGGGTTAGCAATCAGCCCCAGCATTTT.

The chain carries TRBV19 and TRBJ1-1; 7 nucleotides agree with TRBD1. V gave up 6 bases and J gave up 5 bases; unmatched junction bases: 9. The CDR3 is 14 amino acids. Germline V gene sequence: CDR1 LNHDA, CDR2 SQIVND (reference sequence). Here the CDR3 DNA reads TGTGCCAGTAGAGACAGGGCGACGGGAACTGAAGCTTTCTTT. Translating gives CASRDRATGTEAFF.

CDR3 protein: CASSQDPSVLEYGYTF. The CDR3 DNA sequence: TGTGCCAGCAGCCAAGACCCCTCGGTACTCGAGTATGGCTACACCTTC. This chain uses TRBV3-1 (or the pseudogene TRBV3-2) with TRBJ1-2; unclear D gene. CDR3 length: 16 residues. V gave up 0 bases and J gave up 5 bases, with 16 bases separating them. Germline values: CDR1 LGHDT, CDR2 YNNKEL (reference sequence).

This rearrangement joins TRBV28 to TRBJ2-5; 10 bases agree with TRBD1. Germline CDR1 MDHEN, CDR2 SYDVKM. J was trimmed by 8 bases and V by 6 bases; bases with no gene match: 12. The CDR3 contains 15 residues. CDR3 in amino acids: CASRSGQGDLGTQYF. The CDR3 DNA sequence: TGTGCCAGCAGGTCCGGACAGGGGGACCTTGGCACCCAGTACTTC.

The chain recombines TRBV6-5 with TRBJ1-5, with D unclear. Germline V gene sequence: CDR1 MNHEY, CDR2 SVGAGI. V shed 7 bases and J shed 5 bases, with 12 bases lying between them. This CDR3 comprises 13 residues. The CDR3 sequence: CASTATRDQPQHF. The CDR3 DNA reads as TGTGCCAGCACCGCGACAAGAGATCAGCCCCAGCATTTT.

The chain employs TRBV7-2 and TRBJ2-1, with 11 bases fitting TRBD2. Per germline, CDR1 SGHTA and CDR2 FQGNSA. The V segment lost 5 bases and the J segment 5 bases; nucleotides outside the gene matches: 11. The CDR3 totals 17 residues. CDR3 in amino acids: CASSLTPLAGGDNEQFF. The CDR3, as DNA: TGTGCCAGCAGCCTAACCCCCCTAGCGGGGGGCGACAATGAGCAGTTCTTC.

This clone was detected once. The V and J genes are TRBV19 and TRBJ2-3; 7 bases align to TRBD2. CDR3 size: 16 residues. Germline values: CDR1 LNHDA, CDR2 SQIVND (reference sequence). V was clipped by 6 bases and J by 2 bases; unmatched bases: 11. The CDR3, as DNA: TGTGCCAGTAGGAACCCTGGCGGGGGTCACACAGATACGCAGTATTTT. Protein sequence: CASRNPGGGHTDTQYF.

This chain links TRBV9 with TRBJ2-1; D may be TRBD2 (6 bases). Germline lookup yields CDR1 SGDLS and CDR2 YYNGEE. The germline V and J ends were trimmed by 3 bases and 6 bases, with 31 bases remaining between them. There are 20 residues in the CDR3. CDR3 region: CASSDRLDPVPSSVGNEQFF. The DNA of the CDR3 is TGTGCCAGCAGCGATCGACTAGACCCTGTTCCCAGCTCGGTCGGCAATGAGCAGTTCTTC.

The CDR3 is CASSYRLAGGTETQYF. CDR3 DNA: TGTGCCAGCAGTTACCGACTAGCGGGGGGGACAGAGACCCAGTACTTC. The chain links TRBV6-2 or TRBV6-3 to TRBJ2-5, with 14 bases lining up with TRBD2. J gave up 4 bases and V 2 bases, and 3 bases lay outside the gene matches. From germline, CDR1 is MNHEY and CDR2 SVGEGT. The length of the CDR3 is 16 residues.

Only one count was recorded for this clone. The chain uses TRBV5-1 and TRBJ2-1, with TRBD2 identical over 15 bases. With V trimmed by 4 bases and J by 2 bases, 7 bases remained unmatched. The CDR3 runs to 18 residues. Germline V gene data show CDR1 as SGHRS and CDR2 as YFSETQ. CDR3 in DNA: TGCGCCAGCAGCGTGGGACTAGCGGGGGGCCGAGCCTACAATGAGCAGTTCTTC. Protein product: CASSVGLAGGRAYNEQFF.

The chain links TRBV6-6 to TRBJ2-7; D remains ambiguous. This CDR3 comprises 12 residues. The germline V gene encodes CDR1 MNHNY and CDR2 SVGAGI (reference sequence). V lost 6 bases and J lost 0, with 6 bases in between. The CDR3 is CASSRGSYEQYV. The CDR3 DNA reads TGTGCCAGCAGCCGCGGCTCCTACGAGCAGTACGTC.

The rearrangement joins TRBV5-1 to TRBJ2-3; no clear D. The CDR3 totals 16 residues. Germline CDR1 and CDR2: SGHRS and YFSETQ. Trimming removed 3 bases from V and 5 bases from J, with 19 bases in between. CDR3 protein: CASSSSAYQKEDTQYF. The CDR3 nucleotides read TGCGCCAGCAGCTCCTCAGCGTATCAAAAGGAAGATACGCAGTATTTT.

This clone has a handful of counts. This chain joins TRBV4-1 and TRBJ1-4, with D unresolved. CDR1 is MGHRA, CDR2 YSYEKL, per germline. Trimming took 1 base from V and 10 from J, leaving 13 bases between them. The CDR3 spans 14 residues. The CDR3: CASSQVVEGGKLFF. CDR3 bases: TGCGCCAGCAGCCAAGTTGTGGAGGGAGGAAAACTGTTTTTT.

This clone is labeled medium-sized. The chain combines TRBV29-1 with TRBJ1-2; D is perhaps TRBD1 (6 bases). The CDR3 runs to 14 residues. Germline CDR1 SQVTM, CDR2 ANQGSEA. V gave up 0 bases and J gave up 4 bases, with 12 bases separating them. In nucleotides, the CDR3 is TGCAGCGTTGAAGACCCCGGACAGTTCTATGGCTACACCTTC. It specifies CSVEDPGQFYGYTF.

V gene TRBV7-2 combines with J gene TRBJ2-1; 11 nucleotides agree with TRBD2. V shed 5 bases, J shed 11 bases, and the junction held 5 bases outside the gene matches. The germline V gene encodes CDR1 SGHTA and CDR2 FQGNSA. CDR3 length: 13 amino acids. The CDR3 region is CASSQTSGTKQFF. In nucleotides, the CDR3 is TGTGCCAGCAGCCAGACTAGCGGGACGAAGCAGTTCTTC.

J is TRBJ2-4 and V is TRBV27; 7 bases match TRBD1. Germline lookup yields CDR1 MNHEY and CDR2 SMNVEV (reference sequence). The CDR3 is made up of 12 amino acids. With 7 bases clipped from V and 14 bases from J, the junction kept 11 bases outside the gene matches. Here the CDR3 DNA reads TGTGCCAGCAAAACGACAACCGGGACAGAGTACTTC. This codes for CASKTTTGTEYF.

The chain employs TRBV7-2 and TRBJ2-2, with D maybe TRBD2 (6 bases). The CDR3 is made up of 15 amino acids. Trimming stripped 8 bases from V and 0 bases from J, with 13 bases between. Germline loops: CDR1 SGHTA, CDR2 FQGNSA. The CDR3, as DNA: TGTGCCAGCGCTCTGGGACTGCCGAACACCGGGGAGCTGTTTTTT. Residues: CASALGLPNTGELFF.

The rearrangement uses TRBV30 and TRBJ1-4, with D unresolved. CDR1 GTSNPN and CDR2 SVGIG come from the germline V gene (reference sequence). The V end lost 3 bases, the J end lost 8 bases, and 13 bases lay between the germline ends. The CDR3 is 13 residues long. The CDR3 DNA is TGTGCCTGGAGCGGACTCGGGAGGGAAAAACTGTTTTTT. Translating gives CAWSGLGREKLFF. The full variable domain, completed using reference TRBV30 and TRBJ1-4, is SQTIHQWPATLVQPVGSPLSLECTVEGTSNPNLYWYRQAAGRGLQLLFYSVGIGQISSEVPQNLSASRPQDRQFILSSKKLLLSDSGFYLCAWSGLGREKLFFGSGTQLSVL.